The 21 T cell receptor beta chains presented below share a single source sample, sequenced in a study of immune heterogeneity within non-small cell lung tumors. A first 10-cycle multiplex round used 32 V-gene and 13 J-gene primers on TCR beta CDR3. Using its own MiXCR run on the multiplex PCR reads, TCRdb lists one record per CDR3 protein. The sample yields fewer than 25,000 distinct CDR3 sequences, about 30% seen once. Each sample used 550 to 600 ng of genomic DNA from bulk tumor tissue. Primary tumors were biopsied several times each, far apart, intraoperatively. Undergoing curative surgery were patients whose non-small cell lung cancer was untreated and newly diagnosed. Sequencing was carried out using lung tumor tissue. The receptors shown here come from a man aged 40-55 years with non-small cell lung cancer.

The chain is built from TRBV5-5 and TRBJ2-7; tentatively, D is TRBD2 (5 bases). Trimming removed 0 bases at V and 3 bases at J, with 7 bases between. The germline CDR1 and CDR2 sequences are SGHKS and YYEKEE (reference sequence). CDR3 length: 13 residues. The CDR3, as DNA: TGTGCCAGCAGCTTGGGGAGGAACTACGAGCAGTACTTC. As protein: CASSLGRNYEQYF. The entire variable domain, with the rest obtained from reference TRBV5-5 and TRBJ2-7, is as follows: DAGVTQSPTHLIKTRGQQVTLRCSPISGHKSVSWYQQVLGQGPQFIFQYYEKEERGRGNFPDRFSARQFPNYSSELNVNALLLGDSALYLCASSLGRNYEQYFGPGTRLTVT.

In DNA form, the CDR3 reads TGTGCCAGCTCACGGACAGGGGACGGAAACACCATATATTTT. Its translation is CASSRTGDGNTIYF. The chain joins TRBV18 to TRBJ1-3; 9 nucleotides line up with TRBD1. CDR1 is KGHSH, CDR2 LQKENI, per germline. This CDR3 is built from 14 residues. The trim removed 4 bases at V and 4 bases at J, leaving 2 bases unmatched.

Worth noting for this clonotype: One base away lies a much larger clone, so this may be a sequencing read error. The V and J genes are TRBV30 and TRBJ2-5; the D call may be TRBD1 or TRBD2 (6 bases each). This CDR3 is built from 12 residues. Trimming removed 8 bases from V and 2 bases from J, with 12 bases in between. In germline, CDR1 is GTSNPN, CDR2 SVGIG (reference sequence). This CDR3 reads CARETGQETQYF. Here the CDR3 DNA reads TGTGCCCGGGAGACAGGTCAAGAGACCCAGTACTTC.

This clonotype has a handful of counts. The chain couples TRBV29-1 to TRBJ2-2, with 9 nucleotides matching TRBD1. The germline V gene has CDR1 SQVTM and CDR2 ANQGSEA. The CDR3 spans 14 residues. J lost 6 bases, V lost 3 bases, and 5 bases had no gene match. The CDR3 spells CSVEDRGLPGELFF. CDR3 in DNA: TGCAGCGTTGAGGACAGGGGTCTCCCCGGGGAGCTGTTTTTT.

This clonotype was seen repeatedly, ten times or more. The rearrangement joins TRBV30 to TRBJ1-6; D gene unclear. Germline-derived CDR1 and CDR2 are GTSNPN and SVGIG (reference sequence). The CDR3 consists of 15 residues. V lost 3 bases and J lost 8, with 17 bases in between. For the CDR3, the DNA is TGTGCCTGGAGGCCTAACGGACTAGAGCATTCACCCCTCCACTTT. Amino acids: CAWRPNGLEHSPLHF.

This clonotype was found many times. CDR3 DNA: TGCGCCAGCAGCTTGGCCTTATCCTCCAGTATGCAGTTCTTC. Its protein is CASSLALSSSMQFF. The chain has TRBV5-1 and TRBJ2-1; D gene unclear. Germline values: CDR1 SGHRS, CDR2 YFSETQ. The CDR3 totals 14 residues. Between the trimmed V and J ends, which lost 0 bases and 12 bases, there was a span of 16 bases.

In its sample, this clonotype was seen many times. This chain connects TRBV19 to TRBJ1-1; 10 bases line up with TRBD1. The V gene's germline CDR1 is LNHDA and CDR2 SQIVND (reference sequence). V lost 3 bases, J lost 4 bases, and 5 bases stayed unmatched. The CDR3 is made up of 15 amino acids. CDR3 region: CASSMRTGGGTEAFF. CDR3 in DNA: TGTGCCAGTAGTATGCGGACAGGGGGTGGCACTGAAGCTTTCTTT.

The CDR3 DNA reads as TGCAGTGCTAGAGTGTCTAGCTGGTTCCGCTACAATGAGCAGTTCTTC. This translates into CSARVSSWFRYNEQFF. This rearrangement joins TRBV20-1 to TRBJ2-1, with a possible D match to TRBD2 (5 bases). The V end was cut by 1 base, the J end by 3 bases, with 16 bases between. Germline V lookup: CDR1 DFQATT, CDR2 SNEGSKA (reference sequence). This CDR3 is built from 16 residues.

The sample holds a few counts of this clonotype. A clone one base away is much larger, so this may be a read error. The genes are TRBV12-3 or TRBV12-4 and TRBJ2-7; unclear D gene. The CDR3 is made up of 13 amino acids. Trimming removed 1 base at V and 4 bases at J, with 8 bases between. Here the CDR3 DNA reads TGTGCCAGCAGTTTAGGGGTCGTGTACGAGCAGTACTTC. Translated, it gives CASSLGVVYEQYF.

This clonotype was picked up many times. The rearrangement links TRBV27 to TRBJ1-6; D is uncertain. In germline, CDR1 is MNHEY, CDR2 SMNVEV (reference sequence). The CDR3 consists of 12 residues. Trimming took 6 bases from V and 9 from J, leaving 9 bases between them. The CDR3 reads CASREVGSPLHF. The CDR3 DNA reads as TGTGCCAGCAGAGAGGTGGGTTCACCCCTCCACTTT.

This clonotype has just a few counts. This sequence joins TRBV29-1 and TRBJ2-5; 7 bases agree with TRBD1. The J segment lost 5 bases and the V segment lost 6 bases, leaving 9 bases of the junction unmatched. The CDR3 covers 13 residues. The germline gives CDR1 SQVTM, CDR2 ANQGSEA. DNA of the CDR3: TGCAGCGTGGGCCGGGACAGAGGGGAGACCCAGTACTTC. It translates to CSVGRDRGETQYF. The full variable domain, completed using reference TRBV29-1 and TRBJ2-5, is SAVISQKPSRDICQRGTSLTIQCQVDSQVTMMFWYRQQPGQSLTLIATANQGSEATYESGFVIDKFPISRPNLTFSTLTVSNMSPEDSSIYLCSVGRDRGETQYFGPGTRLLVL.

As for this clonotype: Because it lacks the conserved phenylalanine or tryptophan at the end, this CDR3 is likely a read error. V and J are TRBV7-9 and TRBJ2-5; 7 bases are a match to TRBD1. CDR1 and CDR2 (germline): SEHNR, FQNEAQ (reference sequence). The J segment lost 5 bases and the V segment lost 5 bases, leaving 5 bases of the junction unmatched. This CDR3 is built from 13 residues. CDR3 nucleotides: TGTGCCAGCAGCAGGGGACAGTGGGAGACCCAGTACTTA. Protein: CASSRGQWETQYL.

With respect to this clonotype: A much larger clone lies a single base off, so this may be a read error. The chain couples TRBV6-4 to TRBJ2-1; the D gene is possibly TRBD2 (6 bases). The CDR3 is 14 residues long. V was shortened by 2 bases and J by 8 bases, with 13 bases between the two germline ends. CDR1 and CDR2 (germline): MRHNA, SNTAGT. CDR3 DNA: TGTGCCAGCAGTGACGTGACTAGTACCGATGAGCAGTTCTTC. Protein: CASSDVTSTDEQFF.

This clonotype has at least ten counts. The chain employs TRBV20-1 and TRBJ1-2; 8 bases are a match to TRBD1. The CDR3 covers 14 residues. Germline V gene lookup returns CDR1 DFQATT and CDR2 SNEGSKA (reference sequence). The V and J ends lost 6 bases and 7 bases, in that order; junction bases with no gene match: 13. The CDR3 region is CSAVNRQGLTGYTF. CDR3 DNA: TGCAGTGCCGTAAATAGACAGGGGTTGACTGGCTACACCTTC.

In its sample, this clonotype was seen many times. The chain joins TRBV19 to TRBJ2-7; 9 nucleotides agree with TRBD2. There are 14 residues in the CDR3. CDR1 is LNHDA and CDR2 is SQIVND in the germline V gene (reference sequence). Trimming removed 3 bases from V and 5 bases from J; junction bases left unmatched: 5. CDR3 sequence reads: CASSMAAGGDEQYF. In nucleotides, the CDR3 is TGTGCCAGTAGTATGGCGGCGGGAGGGGACGAGCAGTACTTC.

As concerns this clonotype: Given a much more abundant clone one base away, this may be a read error. V gene TRBV6-1 combines with J gene TRBJ2-1; 7 bases align to TRBD2. This CDR3 comprises 15 residues. The J segment lost 7 bases and the V segment lost 7 bases, leaving 13 bases of the junction unmatched. Germline loops: CDR1 MNHNS, CDR2 SASEGT. The DNA for the CDR3 is TGTGCCAGCATTGCCGGGAGGCCCCCGGGGAATGAGCAGTTCTTC. As protein: CASIAGRPPGNEQFF.

CDR3 DNA: TGCAGTGCTAGAGAAGGTAGAGGCGCGGCCAAAAACATTCAGTACTTC. This sequence encodes CSAREGRGAAKNIQYF. V usage is TRBV20-1 and J usage is TRBJ2-4; D remains ambiguous. CDR1 and CDR2 (germline): DFQATT, SNEGSKA (reference sequence). This CDR3 has 16 amino acids. With 0 bases removed from V and 1 base from J, the gap between germline ends came to 13 bases.

This clonotype was seen at least ten times. The rearrangement links TRBV6-2 or TRBV6-3 to TRBJ2-7, with D possibly TRBD2 on 6 matching bases. V lost 4 bases to trimming and J lost 3 bases, with 16 bases between them. The CDR3 is 15 residues long. Germline V lookup: CDR1 MNHEY, CDR2 SVGEGT. The CDR3 DNA follows: TGTGCCAGCAGTTTTACGGGAGTGCCCCACTACGAGCAGTACTTC. Protein product: CASSFTGVPHYEQYF.

This clonotype was recorded at least ten times. The chain recombines TRBV10-3 with TRBJ2-7, with D perhaps given as TRBD1 or TRBD2 (5 bases each). The CDR3 spans 14 residues. The V end lost 6 bases, the J end lost 7 bases, and 19 bases lay between the germline ends. CDR1 is ENHRY, CDR2 SYGVKD, per germline. CDR3 protein: CAISSSPAEGEQYF. The CDR3 bases are TGTGCCATCAGCTCAAGCCCAGCAGAGGGGGAGCAGTACTTC.

This clonotype was counted a few times. The chain couples TRBV10-1 to TRBJ2-5, with a weak D call TRBD2 (6 bases). There are 14 residues in the CDR3. Trimming stripped 5 bases from V and 2 bases from J, with 12 bases between. From germline, CDR1 is WNHNN and CDR2 SYGVQD (reference sequence). The CDR3 coding sequence is TGCGCCAGCAGTACCGGGACTTCTCAAGAGACCCAGTACTTC. The encoded protein is CASSTGTSQETQYF.

As for this clonotype: The junction does not match germline at one end; this may be a read error. The chain is built from TRBV6-1 and TRBJ2-1, with TRBD2 matching over 11 bases. This CDR3 contains 15 residues. CDR1 is MNHNS, CDR2 SASEGT, per germline. CDR3 sequence (DNA): TGTGACAGCAGTCCCGGGACTAGCGGTGCGACAGAGAAGTTCTTC. Encoded protein: CDSSPGTSGATEKFF.